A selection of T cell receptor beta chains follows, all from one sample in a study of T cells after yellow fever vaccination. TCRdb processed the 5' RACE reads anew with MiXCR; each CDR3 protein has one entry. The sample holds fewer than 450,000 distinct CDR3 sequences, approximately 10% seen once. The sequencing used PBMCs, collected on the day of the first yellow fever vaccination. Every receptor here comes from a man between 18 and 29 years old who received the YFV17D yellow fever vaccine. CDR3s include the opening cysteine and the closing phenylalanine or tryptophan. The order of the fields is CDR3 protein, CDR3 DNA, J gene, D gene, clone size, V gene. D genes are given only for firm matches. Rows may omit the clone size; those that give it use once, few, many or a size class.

CDR3 protein: CASRSGTSRNTGELFF; CDR3 DNA: TGTGCCAGCAGATCCGGGACTAGCAGAAACACCGGGGAGCTGTTTTTT; J gene: TRBJ2-2; D gene: TRBD2; clone size: few; V gene: TRBV2
CDR3 protein: CASSRYQGVGETQYF; CDR3 DNA: TGTGCCAGCAGCCGGTATCAGGGGGTGGGGGAGACCCAGTACTTC; J gene: TRBJ2-5; D gene: TRBD1; clone size: few; V gene: TRBV3-1
CDR3 protein: CASTPPVGRETQYF; CDR3 DNA: TGTGCCAGCACTCCCCCGGTAGGCCGAGAGACCCAGTACTTC; J gene: TRBJ2-5; D gene: NA; clone size: NA; V gene: TRBV7-9
CDR3 protein: CAISPGGATEAFF; CDR3 DNA: TGTGCCATCAGCCCCGGGGGTGCCACTGAAGCTTTCTTT; J gene: TRBJ1-1; D gene: NA; clone size: many; V gene: TRBV10-3
CDR3 protein: CASSQGSDGVAQQYF; CDR3 DNA: TGTGCCAGCAGCCAAGGATCTGACGGGGTGGCTCAGCAGTACTTC; J gene: TRBJ2-7; D gene: NA; clone size: NA; V gene: TRBV4-2
CDR3 protein: CASSYGQIKGTIYF; CDR3 DNA: TGTGCCAGCAGTTACGGACAGATAAAGGGCACCATATATTTT; J gene: TRBJ1-3; D gene: NA; clone size: few; V gene: TRBV6-5
CDR3 protein: CSASNPQVWSGYTF; CDR3 DNA: TGCAGTGCTAGTAACCCACAGGTTTGGAGTGGCTACACCTTC; J gene: TRBJ1-2; D gene: NA; clone size: NA; V gene: TRBV20-1
CDR3 protein: CASSFDHTGTQYF; CDR3 DNA: TGTGCCAGCAGCTTTGACCACACAGGGACCCAGTACTTC; J gene: TRBJ2-5; D gene: NA; clone size: NA; V gene: TRBV7-3
CDR3 protein: CASSLETVGHTEAFF; CDR3 DNA: TGTGCCAGCAGCTTAGAAACAGTGGGGCACACTGAAGCTTTCTTT; J gene: TRBJ1-1; D gene: NA; clone size: few; V gene: TRBV7-6
CDR3 protein: CASSQVKGEQETQYF; CDR3 DNA: TGCGCCAGCAGCCAAGTTAAGGGGGAACAAGAGACCCAGTACTTC; J gene: TRBJ2-5; D gene: NA; clone size: few; V gene: TRBV4-1
CDR3 protein: CSASGTGAYSNQPQHF; CDR3 DNA: TGCAGTGCGAGCGGGACAGGGGCTTATAGCAATCAGCCCCAGCATTTT; J gene: TRBJ1-5; D gene: TRBD1; clone size: NA; V gene: TRBV20-1
CDR3 protein: CASSLAGGLPGRSDTQYF; CDR3 DNA: TGTGCCAGCAGCTTAGCGGGGGGACTACCGGGTCGGTCAGATACGCAGTATTTT; J gene: TRBJ2-3; D gene: TRBD2; clone size: NA; V gene: TRBV7-2
CDR3 protein: CASSPIAGGGFNTDTQYF; CDR3 DNA: TGCGCCAGCAGTCCGATAGCGGGGGGCGGCTTTAACACAGATACGCAGTATTTT; J gene: TRBJ2-3; D gene: TRBD2; clone size: NA; V gene: TRBV5-1
CDR3 protein: CASSQVQDSLSSYEQYF; CDR3 DNA: TGTGCCAGCAGCCAAGTTCAGGACAGTCTCAGCTCCTACGAGCAGTACTTC; J gene: TRBJ2-7; D gene: NA; clone size: NA; V gene: TRBV4-2
CDR3 protein: CASSFGPQETQYF; CDR3 DNA: TGTGCCAGCAGCTTTGGCCCACAAGAGACCCAGTACTTC; J gene: TRBJ2-5; D gene: NA; clone size: many; V gene: TRBV5-1
CDR3 protein: CASSVELNTEAFF; CDR3 DNA: TGTGCCAGCAGCGTAGAACTGAACACTGAAGCTTTCTTT; J gene: TRBJ1-1; D gene: NA; clone size: NA; V gene: TRBV9
CDR3 protein: CASSLAMGGETQYF; CDR3 DNA: TGTGCCAGCAGCTTAGCAATGGGGGGTGAGACCCAGTACTTC; J gene: TRBJ2-5; D gene: NA; clone size: few; V gene: TRBV7-2
CDR3 protein: CASSVLDLRETQYF; CDR3 DNA: TGTGCCAGTAGTGTACTAGACCTCAGGGAGACCCAGTACTTC; J gene: TRBJ2-5; D gene: NA; clone size: few; V gene: TRBV19
CDR3 protein: CSGQQGYEQYF; CDR3 DNA: TGCAGCGGGCAACAGGGCTACGAGCAGTACTTC; J gene: TRBJ2-7; D gene: NA; clone size: few; V gene: TRBV29-1
CDR3 protein: CASSYGAQAHEKLFF; CDR3 DNA: TGTGCCAGCAGTTATGGGGCGCAGGCTCATGAAAAACTGTTTTTT; J gene: TRBJ1-4; D gene: NA; clone size: many; V gene: TRBV6-5
CDR3 protein: CASSTKSDIEREAFF; CDR3 DNA: TGTGCCAGCAGTACAAAAAGCGACATCGAGAGAGAAGCTTTCTTT; J gene: TRBJ1-1; D gene: NA; clone size: many; V gene: TRBV7-9
CDR3 protein: CATSPGPISDIQYF; CDR3 DNA: TGTGCCACCAGTCCGGGACCGATTTCGGACATTCAGTACTTC; J gene: TRBJ2-4; D gene: NA; clone size: many; V gene: TRBV24-1
CDR3 protein: CASSPGGVNTEAFF; CDR3 DNA: TGTGCCAGCAGCCCGGGAGGGGTGAACACTGAAGCTTTCTTT; J gene: TRBJ1-1; D gene: NA; clone size: few; V gene: TRBV7-2
CDR3 protein: CASSYSGWNGETQYF; CDR3 DNA: TGTGCCAGCAGTTACTCAGGGTGGAATGGAGAGACCCAGTACTTC; J gene: TRBJ2-5; D gene: NA; clone size: many; V gene: TRBV6-5
CDR3 protein: CASRFEGQQPGGYTF; CDR3 DNA: TGTGCCAGCCGCTTCGAGGGACAACAACCTGGGGGCTACACCTTC; J gene: TRBJ1-2; D gene: NA; clone size: NA; V gene: TRBV6-1
CDR3 protein: CSVRRGVSYNEQFF; CDR3 DNA: TGCAGCGTCCGGCGGGGGGTCTCCTACAATGAGCAGTTCTTC; J gene: TRBJ2-1; D gene: TRBD2; clone size: few; V gene: TRBV29-1
CDR3 protein: CASSSGTGKGANVLTF; CDR3 DNA: TGTGCCAGCAGCTCCGGGACAGGGAAAGGGGCCAACGTCCTGACTTTC; J gene: TRBJ2-6; D gene: TRBD1; clone size: many; V gene: TRBV11-2
CDR3 protein: CASSQGVGPTEAFF; CDR3 DNA: TGCGCCAGCAGCCAGGGGGTCGGGCCCACTGAAGCTTTCTTT; J gene: TRBJ1-1; D gene: TRBD1; clone size: NA; V gene: TRBV5-1
CDR3 protein: CASSLTSGGGAPNEQFF; CDR3 DNA: TGTGCTAGCAGCTTAACTAGCGGGGGGGGCGCACCCAATGAGCAGTTCTTC; J gene: TRBJ2-1; D gene: TRBD2; clone size: few; V gene: TRBV11-2
CDR3 protein: CATSRAPPRGGRIVYEQYF; CDR3 DNA: TGTGCCACCAGCAGAGCCCCTCCGCGGGGGGGTCGTATAGTGTACGAGCAGTACTTC; J gene: TRBJ2-7; D gene: TRBD2; clone size: few; V gene: TRBV15
CDR3 protein: CASSFRTGYTF; CDR3 DNA: TGTGCCAGCAGTTTCCGGACTGGCTACACCTTC; J gene: TRBJ1-2; D gene: NA; clone size: few; V gene: TRBV28
CDR3 protein: CASKVGGAYEQFF; CDR3 DNA: TGTGCCAGCAAGGTAGGGGGGGCCTATGAGCAGTTCTTC; J gene: TRBJ2-1; D gene: NA; clone size: NA; V gene: TRBV2
CDR3 protein: CASSTRQGQETQYF; CDR3 DNA: TGTGCCAGCAGCACTAGACAGGGACAAGAGACCCAGTACTTC; J gene: TRBJ2-5; D gene: TRBD1; clone size: NA; V gene: TRBV7-6
CDR3 protein: CASSRMGDRGMNTEAFF; CDR3 DNA: TGTGCCAGCAGCCGCATGGGGGACCGGGGCATGAACACTGAAGCTTTCTTT; J gene: TRBJ1-1; D gene: NA; clone size: NA; V gene: TRBV5-4
CDR3 protein: CSARDHIQGTVYAQQFF; CDR3 DNA: TGCAGTGCTAGAGATCATATTCAGGGGACAGTTTATGCGCAGCAGTTCTTC; J gene: TRBJ2-1; D gene: TRBD1; clone size: NA; V gene: TRBV20-1
CDR3 protein: CASSSRHPNSPLHF; CDR3 DNA: TGTGCCAGCAGCAGTCGTCATCCGAATTCACCCCTCCACTTT; J gene: TRBJ1-6; D gene: NA; clone size: NA; V gene: TRBV7-3
CDR3 protein: CASSQDNGYSPLHF; CDR3 DNA: TGCGCCAGCAGCCAAGATAACGGGTATTCACCCCTCCACTTT; J gene: TRBJ1-6; D gene: NA; clone size: NA; V gene: TRBV4-3
CDR3 protein: CASSSGAQQHF; CDR3 DNA: TGTGCCAGCAGTTCCGGGGCCCAGCAGCATTTT; J gene: TRBJ1-5; D gene: NA; clone size: NA; V gene: TRBV6-5
CDR3 protein: CASMKGRTGELFF; CDR3 DNA: TGTGCCAGCATGAAGGGCCGAACCGGGGAGCTGTTTTTT; J gene: TRBJ2-2; D gene: NA; clone size: NA; V gene: TRBV25-1